This entry concerns a single T cell receptor beta chain. The same CDR3 can be traced to other DNA sequences in this sample. This sample was taken from a study of blood T cell repertoires in COVID-19. Across the whole study: The samples span acute and convalescent COVID-19 from the United States, Italy and Spain. PBMCs, B-cell-depleted T cells, or T cells were the source of the cDNA or gDNA that made up the material.

V lost 6 bases, J lost 6 bases, and 9 bases stayed unmatched. Germline CDR1 SQVTM, CDR2 ANQGSEA. The CDR3 has 14 amino acids. In the authors' workflow: Nucleated cell counts were estimated from reference gene primer amplification. TCRdb's copy holds only in-frame clones and misses some; the assay was immunoSEQ multiplex PCR. That table supplies the V and J calls and clone size; D and trimming were determined from the DNA. The sample lists about 150,000 clones, 88% occurring once. This chain joins TRBV29-1 and TRBJ2-1; 9 bases are shared with TRBD2. The TCR originated in a human donor in a cohort sampled during active COVID-19. Sequencing input: peripheral blood. CDR3 amino acids: CSVPSGEEFNEQFF. CDR3 sequence (DNA): TGCAGCGTGCCTAGCGGGGAGGAATTCAATGAGCAGTTCTTC.